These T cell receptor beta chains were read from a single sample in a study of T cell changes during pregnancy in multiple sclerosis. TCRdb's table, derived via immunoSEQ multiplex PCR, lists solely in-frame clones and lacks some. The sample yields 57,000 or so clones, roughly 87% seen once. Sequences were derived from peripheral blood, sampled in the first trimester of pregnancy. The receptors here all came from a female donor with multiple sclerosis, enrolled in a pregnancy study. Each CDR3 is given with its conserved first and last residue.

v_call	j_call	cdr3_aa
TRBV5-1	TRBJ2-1	CASSPVLGGGNEQFF
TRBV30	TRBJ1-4	CAQDYNEKLFF
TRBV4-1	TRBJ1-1	CASSPSPGNTEAFF
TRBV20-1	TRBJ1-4	CSARMGEKLFF
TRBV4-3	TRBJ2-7	CASSQGLKTYEQYF
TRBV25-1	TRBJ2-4	CASSEGLAGVRF
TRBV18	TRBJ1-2	CASSPQRTVDPNYGYTF
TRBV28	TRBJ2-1	CASSSHSGNNEQFF
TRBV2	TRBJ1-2	CASRAGEGRYGYTF
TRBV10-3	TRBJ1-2	CAISLMGGDGYTF
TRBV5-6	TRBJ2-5	CASSARATQTQYF